Listed here are 8 T cell receptor beta chains from one sample, sequenced in a study of shared clonotypes between healthy human individuals. Using immunoSEQ multiplex PCR, the repertoire was profiled, and TCRdb retains in-frame clones only, with some absent. Of some 360,000 clones listed, around 70% are singletons. Sequences were obtained from memory CD4+ T cells sorted from blood. Subset reported: CD45RA-negative fraction. Source of these receptors: a man younger than 45 in good health.

The V and J genes are TRBV18 and TRBJ2-5, with 7 positions matching TRBD1. Per the germline V gene, CDR1 is KGHSH and CDR2 is LQKENI. CDR3 length equals 14 residues. With 3 bases clipped from V and 7 bases from J, the junction kept 8 bases outside the gene matches. CDR3 region: CASSPKGGGGTQYF. CDR3 DNA: TGTGCCAGCTCACCGAAAGGGGGCGGAGGGACCCAGTACTTC.

This clone occurred once. The chain joins TRBV7-2 to TRBJ2-1; TRBD2 might be the D (6 bases). V lost 1 base and J lost 2, with 12 bases in between. The CDR3 totals 16 residues. The V gene's germline CDR1 is SGHTA and CDR2 FQGNSA. Written as DNA, the CDR3 is TGTGCCAGCAGCTTAGTGGGGGGTTACCCCTACAATGAGCAGTTCTTC. Protein product: CASSLVGGYPYNEQFF. The whole variable domain, filled in from reference TRBV7-2 and TRBJ2-1, reads GAGVSQSPSNKVTEKGKDVELRCDPISGHTALYWYRQSLGQGLEFLIYFQGNSAPDKSGLPSDRFSAERTGGSVSTLTIQRTQQEDSAVYLCASSLVGGYPYNEQFFGPGTRLTVL.

This chain connects TRBV19 to TRBJ1-1; D possibly corresponds to TRBD1 (5 bases). The CDR3 contains 13 residues. Germline V lookup: CDR1 LNHDA, CDR2 SQIVND (reference sequence). Trimming shortened V by 2 bases and J by 8 bases, and 12 bases separated the two germline ends. CDR3 sequence: CASSIRGGAEAFF. The CDR3 coding sequence is TGTGCCAGTAGTATAAGAGGCGGGGCGGAAGCTTTCTTT.

This chain links TRBV5-1 with TRBJ1-4; no reliable D call. Trimming stripped 0 bases from V and 5 bases from J, with 8 bases between. CDR1 is SGHRS and CDR2 is YFSETQ in the germline V gene. The CDR3 length is 14 residues. The CDR3 DNA follows: TGCGCCAGCAGCTTGGGACACCTCAATGAAAAACTGTTTTTT. Its protein is CASSLGHLNEKLFF.

The chain is built from TRBV5-1 and TRBJ2-5, with no clear D. This CDR3 has 13 amino acids. CDR1 and CDR2 from the germline V gene are SGHRS and YFSETQ. The V and J ends lost 4 bases and 3 bases respectively, with 10 bases between them. The CDR3 bases are TGCGCCAGCAGCCCCGGGTCGAAAGAGACCCAGTACTTC. It specifies CASSPGSKETQYF.

V is TRBV7-3 and J is TRBJ2-1, with 7 bases aligning to TRBD2. The trim removed 5 bases at V and 12 bases at J, leaving 13 bases unmatched. CDR1 and CDR2 (germline): SGHTA, FQGTGA. The CDR3 consists of 14 residues. In nucleotides, the CDR3 is TGTGCCAGCAGCCCTCAGGCGGGGGATTTGGTGCAGTTCTTC. It specifies CASSPQAGDLVQFF.

V usage is TRBV2 and J usage is TRBJ2-7; D remains ambiguous. The V and J ends lost 5 bases and 8 bases respectively, with 22 bases between them. The CDR3 has 15 residues. In germline, CDR1 is SNHLY, CDR2 FYNNEI. CDR3 in amino acids: CASSPYAADVGQQYF. The CDR3 nucleotides read TGTGCCAGCAGTCCCTATGCAGCCGACGTTGGACAGCAGTACTTC.

J is TRBJ1-5 and V is TRBV27; D remains unclear. Per the germline V gene, CDR1 is MNHEY and CDR2 is SMNVEV (reference sequence). Trimming took 5 bases from V and 5 from J, leaving 22 bases between them. This CDR3 spans 17 amino acids. CDR3 sequence reads: CASSAYNAGPTDQPQHF. CDR3 nucleotides: TGTGCCAGCAGTGCATACAATGCCGGGCCAACGGATCAGCCCCAGCATTTT.